The text below deals with one T cell receptor beta chain. Its antigen is as yet unknown. The source of the sample is a study of cytomegalovirus exposure and HLA in healthy donors. Study-wide points: A cluster of highly shared sequence variants was likely a sequencing artifact.

Vbeta (60) and Jbeta (13) primers were used in the PCR. TCRdb keeps only in-frame clones here, not all; method: immunoSEQ multiplex PCR. This table holds tens of thousands of clones, approximately 7.6% found once. This CDR3 spans 14 amino acids. J was trimmed by 7 bases and V by 4 bases; bases with no gene match: 7. Germline values: CDR1 SGHNT, CDR2 YYREEE (reference sequence). This chain uses TRBV5-4 with TRBJ1-5; 8 nucleotides match TRBD1. Sequencing was performed on PBMCs. The receptor comes from a man in his fifties or sixties in good health and CMV-seronegative. This chain's CDR3 is CASSDQGASQPQHF. CDR3 nucleotide sequence: TGTGCCAGCAGCGACCAGGGGGCGTCACAGCCCCAGCATTTT.